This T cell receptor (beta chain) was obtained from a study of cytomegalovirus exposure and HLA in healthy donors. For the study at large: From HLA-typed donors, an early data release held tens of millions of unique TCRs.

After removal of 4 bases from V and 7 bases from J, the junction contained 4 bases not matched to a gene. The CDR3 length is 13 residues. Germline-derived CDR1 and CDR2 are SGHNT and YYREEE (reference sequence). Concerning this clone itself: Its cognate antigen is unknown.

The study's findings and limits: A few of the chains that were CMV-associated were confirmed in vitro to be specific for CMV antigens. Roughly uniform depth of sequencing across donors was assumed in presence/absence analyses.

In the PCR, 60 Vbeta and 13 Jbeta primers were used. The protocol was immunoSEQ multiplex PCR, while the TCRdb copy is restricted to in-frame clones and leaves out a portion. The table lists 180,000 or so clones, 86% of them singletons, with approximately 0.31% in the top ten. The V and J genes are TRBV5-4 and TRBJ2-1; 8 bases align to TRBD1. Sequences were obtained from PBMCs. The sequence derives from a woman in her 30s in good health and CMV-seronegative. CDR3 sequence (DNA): TGTGCCAGCAGCCCTGGGACAGGTAATGAGCAGTTCTTC. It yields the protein CASSPGTGNEQFF.